This is a list of T cell receptor beta chains from one sample in a study of graft-versus-host responses after intestinal transplantation. Their antigens are not known. Profiling relied on immunoSEQ multiplex PCR, and the TCRdb table lists in-frame clones only, not all of them. This sample has 85,000 to 100,000 clones, with 85% to 90% found just once. This material consisted of unstimulated CD4+ T cells sorted from spleen or lymph node cells, taken before intestinal transplant. Receptors originate from a human donor who received an intestinal transplant. Both conserved end residues are part of each CDR3. The order of the fields is D gene, V gene, CDR3 protein. D genes are given only for firm matches.

D: TRBD1; V: TRBV27; CDR3: CASSLIGDRAYEQYF
D: TRBD1; V: TRBV18; CDR3: CASSEDRNYGYTF
D: -; V: TRBV14; CDR3: CASSQARGRINQPQHF
D: -; V: TRBV5-1; CDR3: CASSLGGVKETQYF
D: TRBD2; V: TRBV19; CDR3: CASSPRLAGARVNEQYF
D: -; V: TRBV15; CDR3: CATSRQRGSPLHF
D: -; V: TRBV7-3; CDR3: CASSLVGGGSYEQYF
D: -; V: TRBV19; CDR3: CASSITRASGLYEQYF
D: -; V: TRBV9; CDR3: CASSPRGAGAWTGELFF
D: -; V: TRBV10-3; CDR3: CAISEGRSVVDYGYTF
D: -; V: TRBV9; CDR3: CASSLYRAEDYGYTF
D: -; V: TRBV29-1; CDR3: CSVEGVRGKPTNTEAFF
D: -; V: TRBV7-8; CDR3: CASSSAQGNYEQYF
D: -; V: TRBV5-1; CDR3: CASSFEGSTDTQYF
D: TRBD2; V: TRBV5-5; CDR3: CASSPYPSGGPNEQFF
D: TRBD2; V: TRBV7-9; CDR3: CASSSTGLAAYNEQFF
D: TRBD1; V: TRBV5-1; CDR3: CASRSGTGLYGYTF
D: -; V: TRBV6-1; CDR3: CASSYFPGGGYTF
D: TRBD1; V: TRBV11-1; CDR3: CASSGGTGSSYNSPLHF
D: TRBD2; V: TRBV9; CDR3: CASSVVAGVGDTQYF
D: -; V: TRBV6-6; CDR3: CASSSYEREETQYF
D: -; V: TRBV11-2; CDR3: CASSPIPNVGPTNEQFF
D: -; V: TRBV15; CDR3: CATSSGAYEQYF
D: TRBD1; V: TRBV18; CDR3: CASSPGQGGWDEQFF
D: -; V: TRBV4-2; CDR3: CASSQEWRVLPYEQYF
D: -; V: TRBV7-8; CDR3: CASSLEGARHGYTF
D: -; V: TRBV5-1; CDR3: CASSLEGGGTYEQYF
D: TRBD1; V: TRBV4-2; CDR3: CASSPRQGAAGNTIYF
D: TRBD2; V: TRBV7-4; CDR3: CASRKTWRGGTDTQYF
D: -; V: TRBV5-3; CDR3: CARSPKPQGKAQYF
D: TRBD2; V: TRBV18; CDR3: CASSPSTREDIQYF
D: TRBD1; V: TRBV2; CDR3: CASSETDRANEAFF
D: TRBD1; V: TRBV4-1; CDR3: CASSPLSAPQGAFYGYTF
D: TRBD2; V: TRBV25-1; CDR3: CASTPSGGGANVLTF
D: TRBD1; V: TRBV7-7; CDR3: CASSPGTGGGGTGELFF
D: TRBD1; V: TRBV6-5; CDR3: CASRWDRTNTEAFF
D: -; V: TRBV19; CDR3: CASRGGGATNEKLFF
D: TRBD1; V: TRBV11-1; CDR3: CASSLGQGDQETQYF
D: TRBD1; V: TRBV19; CDR3: CASSIYLKTGAGNTIYF
D: TRBD2; V: TRBV6-4; CDR3: CASSVGAGDANEQFF
D: TRBD1; V: TRBV6-1; CDR3: CASSRQGQPTEAFF
D: -; V: TRBV5-1; CDR3: CASSLTRGTEAFF
D: -; V: TRBV2; CDR3: CASRAPWAYGYTF
D: -; V: TRBV5-1; CDR3: CASSFDRTGYTF
D: TRBD1; V: TRBV19; CDR3: CASSIGVPGGFPDTQYF
D: TRBD1; V: TRBV7-9; CDR3: CASSSGQGTSTNEKLFF
D: -; V: TRBV25-1; CDR3: CASSATGLEQFF
D: TRBD1; V: TRBV19; CDR3: CASPGQGSQPQHF
D: -; V: TRBV18; CDR3: CASSRLTNEKLFF
D: TRBD2; V: TRBV29-1; CDR3: CSVLGTSGTYEQYF
D: -; V: TRBV6-1; CDR3: CASNLGGGTYNEQFF
D: -; V: TRBV9; CDR3: CASMTAPYGYTF
D: -; V: TRBV5-6; CDR3: CASSRGRGVSNEQYF
D: -; V: TRBV2; CDR3: CASSEQGYGYTF
D: -; V: TRBV19; CDR3: CASSTSGGPFIHTQYF
D: -; V: TRBV19; CDR3: CATQGGWTEAFF